The 4 T cell receptor beta chains in this list originate from one sample, sequenced in a study of blood T cell repertoires in COVID-19. Assay: immunoSEQ multiplex PCR; the TCRdb copy retains only in-frame clones and omits some. The repertoire consists of approximately 140,000 clones, with 87% occurring once and the leading ten covering 3.5% to 5%. What was sequenced was peripheral blood. All receptors come from a woman in her sixties or seventies with active or convalescent COVID-19.

The rearrangement links TRBV7-2 to TRBJ1-5, with 11 bases matching TRBD1. Germline V CDR1 and CDR2: SGHTA, FQGNSA. CDR3 size: 17 residues. Trimming removed 5 bases from V and 0 bases from J; junction bases left unmatched: 6. The DNA for the CDR3 is TGTGCCAGCAGCCGGACAGGGGGCGCGAATAGCAATCAGCCCCAGCATTTT. Amino acid sequence: CASSRTGGANSNQPQHF.

In this sample, this clone turned up once. The V call is TRBV29-1, the J call TRBJ2-5, with 8 bases lining up with TRBD1. CDR3 length equals 13 residues. From germline, CDR1 is SQVTM and CDR2 ANQGSEA. V dropped 4 bases and J dropped 1; count of bases not matched to a gene: 2. The CDR3 nucleotides read TGCAGCGTTGTCCAGGGGGCCCAAGAGACCCAGTACTTC. It specifies CSVVQGAQETQYF.

V usage is TRBV6-6 and J usage is TRBJ2-7; 7 bases are shared with TRBD1. The V gene end was trimmed by 6 bases and the J gene end by 2 bases; junction bases not matched to a gene: 4. CDR1 and CDR2 (germline): MNHNY, SVGAGI (reference sequence). This CDR3 has 13 residues. The CDR3 DNA sequence: TGTGCCAGCAGCCAGGGGGTAGCCTACGAGCAGTACTTC. Translation gives CASSQGVAYEQYF.

The V and J genes are TRBV6-1 and TRBJ1-3; a possible D gene is TRBD1 (6 bases). This CDR3 spans 14 amino acids. Between the trimmed V and J ends, which lost 2 bases and 4 bases, there was a span of 9 bases. The germline CDR1 and CDR2 sequences are MNHNS and SASEGT. CDR3 sequence reads: CASSEFGQGNTIYF. The CDR3 DNA reads as TGTGCCAGCAGTGAATTCGGACAGGGAAACACCATATATTTT.